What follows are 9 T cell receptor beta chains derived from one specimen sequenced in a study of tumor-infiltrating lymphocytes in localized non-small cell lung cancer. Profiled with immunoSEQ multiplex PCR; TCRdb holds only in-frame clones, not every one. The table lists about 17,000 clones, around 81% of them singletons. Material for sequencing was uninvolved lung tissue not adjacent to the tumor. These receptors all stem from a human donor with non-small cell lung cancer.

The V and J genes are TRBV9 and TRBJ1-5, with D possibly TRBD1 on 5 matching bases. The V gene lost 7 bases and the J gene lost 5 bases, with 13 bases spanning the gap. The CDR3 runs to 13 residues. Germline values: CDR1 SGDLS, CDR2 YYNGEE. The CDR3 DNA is TGTGCCAGCGGAGCAGGGACGGATCAGCCCCAGCATTTT. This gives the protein CASGAGTDQPQHF.

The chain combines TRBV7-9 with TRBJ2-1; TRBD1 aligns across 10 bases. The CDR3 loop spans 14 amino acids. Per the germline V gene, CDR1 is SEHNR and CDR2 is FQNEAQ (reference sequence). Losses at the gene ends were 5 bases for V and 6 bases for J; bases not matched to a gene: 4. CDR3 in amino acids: CASSDRTGGNEQFF. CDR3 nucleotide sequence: TGTGCCAGCAGCGACAGGACAGGGGGCAATGAGCAGTTCTTC.

CDR3 amino acids: CASSELGQGKYEQYF. The CDR3 coding sequence is TGTGCCAGCAGTGAATTGGGACAGGGGAAATACGAGCAGTACTTC. The rearrangement joins TRBV6-1 to TRBJ2-7, with TRBD1 matching 10 bases. The germline gives CDR1 MNHNS, CDR2 SASEGT. V was clipped by 2 bases and J by 4 bases; unmatched bases: 5. This CDR3 is built from 15 residues.

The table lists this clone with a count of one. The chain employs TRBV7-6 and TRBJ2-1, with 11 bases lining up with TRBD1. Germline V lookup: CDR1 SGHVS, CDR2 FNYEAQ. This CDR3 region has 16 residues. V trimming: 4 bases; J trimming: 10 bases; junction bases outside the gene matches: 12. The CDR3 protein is CASSYLGQGAVFEQFF. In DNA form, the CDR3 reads TGTGCCAGCAGCTATCTAGGACAGGGGGCTGTATTCGAGCAGTTCTTC.

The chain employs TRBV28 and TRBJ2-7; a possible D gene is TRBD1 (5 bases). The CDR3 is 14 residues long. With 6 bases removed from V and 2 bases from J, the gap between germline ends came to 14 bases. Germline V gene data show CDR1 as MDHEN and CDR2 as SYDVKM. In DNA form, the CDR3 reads TGTGCCAGCAGCTGGAGAGACAGCCCCTACGAGCAGTACTTC. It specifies CASSWRDSPYEQYF.

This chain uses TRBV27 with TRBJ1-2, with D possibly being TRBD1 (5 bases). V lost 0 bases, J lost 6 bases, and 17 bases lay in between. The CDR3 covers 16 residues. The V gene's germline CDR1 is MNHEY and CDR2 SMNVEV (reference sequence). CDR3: CASSLSPGSVSDGYTF. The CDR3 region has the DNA TGTGCCAGCAGTTTATCGCCAGGGTCAGTTTCAGATGGCTACACCTTC.

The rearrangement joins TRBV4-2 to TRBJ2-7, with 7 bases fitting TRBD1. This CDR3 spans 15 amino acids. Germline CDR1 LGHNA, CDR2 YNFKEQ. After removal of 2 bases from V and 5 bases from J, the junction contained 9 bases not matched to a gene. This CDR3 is CASSQSVGTADEQYF. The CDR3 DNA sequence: TGTGCCAGCAGCCAATCGGTAGGGACAGCAGACGAGCAGTACTTC.

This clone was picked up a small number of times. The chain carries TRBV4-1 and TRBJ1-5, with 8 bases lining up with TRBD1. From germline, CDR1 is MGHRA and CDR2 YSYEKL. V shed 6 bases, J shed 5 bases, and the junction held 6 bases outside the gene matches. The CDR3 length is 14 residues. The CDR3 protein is CASSLGQGDQPQHF. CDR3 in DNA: TGCGCCAGCAGTCTAGGACAGGGTGATCAGCCCCAGCATTTT.

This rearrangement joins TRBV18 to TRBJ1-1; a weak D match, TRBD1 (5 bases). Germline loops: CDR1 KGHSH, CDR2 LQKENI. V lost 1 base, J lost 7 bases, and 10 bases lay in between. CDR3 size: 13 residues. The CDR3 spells CASSPLDGGEAFF. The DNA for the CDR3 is TGTGCCAGCTCACCACTTGATGGGGGTGAAGCTTTCTTT. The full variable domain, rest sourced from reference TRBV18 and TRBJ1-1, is NAGVMQNPRHLVRRRGQEARLRCSPMKGHSHVYWYRQLPEEGLKFMVYLQKENIIDESGMPKERFSAEFPKEGPSILRIQQVVRGDSAAYFCASSPLDGGEAFFGQGTRLTVV.